This TCR beta chain was identified in a study of CD8+ T cells in alopecia areata. This clone was counted only a few times. Its antigen is unknown. Other DNA sequences in the sample encode the same CDR3. RNA extraction and reverse transcription yielded cDNA as sequencing template. Generated by immunoSEQ multiplex PCR, the TCRdb table keeps only in-frame clones and is missing some. The data hold about 180,000 clones, with around 51% observed a single time. Indicated treatment: oral pan-JAK inhibitor, 5-10 mg twice daily. Study results and limitations: Many expanded lesional clones persisted in scalp and blood during tofacitinib treatment.

The origin of this receptor is a human donor with alopecia areata. The starting material was CD8+ T cells sorted from blood, obtained around week 53, from a patient treated with tofacitinib.

CDR3 DNA sequence: TGTGCCTGGAGTGTACAGGGCGGCTCACCCCTCCACTTT. Residues: CAWSVQGGSPLHF. This chain links TRBV30 with TRBJ1-6; maybe TRBD1 (6 bases). CDR1 and CDR2 from the germline V gene are GTSNPN and SVGIG (reference sequence). The V gene lost 0 bases and the J gene lost 10 bases, with 10 bases spanning the gap. The CDR3 covers 13 residues.